This T cell receptor (beta chain) originates from a study of blood T cell repertoires in COVID-19. Germline lookup yields CDR1 MNHEY and CDR2 SVGAGI. The CDR3 runs 11 residues. Clones were sequenced by immunoSEQ multiplex PCR, and TCRdb holds only the in-frame ones, with some missing. The data hold about 380,000 clones, with roughly 87% observed a single time. The chain is built from TRBV6-5 and TRBJ2-2, with D tentatively TRBD1 (5 bases). The sample taken for sequencing was PBMCs or T cells enriched from blood (not recorded which). This clonotype originated in a woman younger than 45 who had recovered from COVID-19. CDR3 sequence (DNA): TGTGCAACAGGGAACACCGGGGAGCTGTTTTTT. Protein product: CATGNTGELFF.